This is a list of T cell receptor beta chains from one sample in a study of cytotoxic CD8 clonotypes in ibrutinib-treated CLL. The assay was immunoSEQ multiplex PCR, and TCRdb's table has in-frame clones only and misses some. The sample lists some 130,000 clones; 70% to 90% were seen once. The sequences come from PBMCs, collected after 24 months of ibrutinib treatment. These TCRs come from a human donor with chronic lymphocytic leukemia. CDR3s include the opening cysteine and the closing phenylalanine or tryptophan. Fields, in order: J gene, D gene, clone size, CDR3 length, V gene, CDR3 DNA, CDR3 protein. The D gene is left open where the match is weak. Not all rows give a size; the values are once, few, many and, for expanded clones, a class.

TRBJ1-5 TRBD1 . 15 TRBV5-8 TGTGCCAGCAGCTTCTCAGGGGGCTTCAATCAGCCCCAGCATTTT CASSFSGGFNQPQHF
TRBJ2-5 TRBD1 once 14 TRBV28 TGTGCCAGCAGTTTTGGACAGGGGAAAGAGACCCAGTACTTC CASSFGQGKETQYF
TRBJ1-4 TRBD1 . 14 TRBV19 TGTGCCAGTAACAGGGGTCCGGCTAATGAAAAACTGTTTTTT CASNRGPANEKLFF
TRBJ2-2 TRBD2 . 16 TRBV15 TGTGCCACCAGCAGAGGGGGACTAGCGGGAGCCGGGGAGCTGTTTTTT CATSRGGLAGAGELFF
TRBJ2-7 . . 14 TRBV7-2 TGTGCCAGCAGCTCCCGTCGAGGGCAATACGAGCAGTACTTC CASSSRRGQYEQYF
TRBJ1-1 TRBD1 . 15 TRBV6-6 TGTGCCAGCAGTTCACAGGGGAGGACGAACACTGAAGCTTTCTTT CASSSQGRTNTEAFF
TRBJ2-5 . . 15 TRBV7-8 TGTGCCAGCAGCTTACGCAGGGGTTATCAAGAGACCCAGTACTTC CASSLRRGYQETQYF
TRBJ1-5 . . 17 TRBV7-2 TGTGCCAGCAGCTTAGCCGGGAGGAAATCCCGGAATCAGCCCCAGCATTTT CASSLAGRKSRNQPQHF
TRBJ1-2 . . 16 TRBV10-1 TGCGCCAGCAGTCCACTTTTGGGGGGAGTCAACTATGGCTACACCTTC CASSPLLGGVNYGYTF
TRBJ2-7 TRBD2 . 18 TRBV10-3 TGTGCCATCAGTGAGCTACCCTCGGGGGGTCATGGCTACTACGAGCAGTACTTC CAISELPSGGHGYYEQYF
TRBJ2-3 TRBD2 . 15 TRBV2 TGTGCCAGCAGTGTGCCAGCGGGAGGCACAGATACGCAGTATTTT CASSVPAGGTDTQYF
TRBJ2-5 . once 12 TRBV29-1 TGCAGCGTTGGCCCAGGGAGGGAGACCCAGTACTTC CSVGPGRETQYF
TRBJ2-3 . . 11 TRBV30 TGTGCCTGGAGTCGAGTCCTTACGCAGTATTTT CAWSRVLTQYF
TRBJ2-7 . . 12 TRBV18 TGTGCCAGCTCACCTCCCGGGAGCGAGCAGTACTTC CASSPPGSEQYF
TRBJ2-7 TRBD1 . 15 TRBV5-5 TGTGCCAGCAGCTTACTCCGGACAGGAGGATACGAGCAGTACTTC CASSLLRTGGYEQYF
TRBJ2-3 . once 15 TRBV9 TGTGCCAGCACCCTGGGGACCCCTAGCACAGATACGCAGTATTTT CASTLGTPSTDTQYF
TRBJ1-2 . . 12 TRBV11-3 TGTGCCAGCAGCGACCGATCCTATGGCTACACCTTC CASSDRSYGYTF
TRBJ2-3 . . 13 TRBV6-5 TGTGCCAGCAGTTACTCGCGGCTAGATACGCAGTATTTT CASSYSRLDTQYF
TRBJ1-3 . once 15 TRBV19 TGTGCCAGTAGAACAGGAGATAGCTCTGGAAACACCATATATTTT CASRTGDSSGNTIYF
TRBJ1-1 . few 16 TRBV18 TGTGCCAGCTCACCAGGTGGCAGTAAGAAGAACACTGAAGCTTTCTTT CASSPGGSKKNTEAFF
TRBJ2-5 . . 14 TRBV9 TGTGCCAGCAGCGCGGGGGACGGACCATGGACCCAGTACTTC CASSAGDGPWTQYF
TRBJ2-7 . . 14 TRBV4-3 TGCGCCAGCAGCCCCTCCGGCTTGGTCGACGAGCAGTACTTC CASSPSGLVDEQYF
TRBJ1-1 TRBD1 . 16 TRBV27 TGTGCCAGCAGTCCCCGACAGGACAGGGGATACACTGAAGCTTTCTTT CASSPRQDRGYTEAFF
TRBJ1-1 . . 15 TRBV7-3 TGTGCCAGCAGCTCTACCTCCAGGGATTCAATGGTAGCTTTCTTT CASSSTSRDSMVAFF
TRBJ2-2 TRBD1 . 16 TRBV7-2 TGTGCCAGCAGCTTTTCGGGACAGGAATACACCGGGGAGCTGTTTTTT CASSFSGQEYTGELFF
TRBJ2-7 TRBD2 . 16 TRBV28 TGTGCCAGCAGTTCCCCGACTAGCGGGGTAACCTACGAGCAGTACTTC CASSSPTSGVTYEQYF
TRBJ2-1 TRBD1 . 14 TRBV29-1 TGCAGCGTAGCCCCCGGGACAGGGCGTCATGAGCAGTTCTTC CSVAPGTGRHEQFF
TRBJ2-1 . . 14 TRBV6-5 TGTGCCAGCAGTTACCGTGACGGATACAATGAGCAGTTCTTC CASSYRDGYNEQFF
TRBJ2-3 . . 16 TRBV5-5 TGTGCCAGCAGCTACCGGGAGCTAAAGCCCACAGATACGCAGTATTTT CASSYRELKPTDTQYF
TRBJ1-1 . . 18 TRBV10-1 TGCGCCAGCAGTGAGTTGGCCCCACGACCGGGACACCAGACTGAAGCTTTCTTT CASSELAPRPGHQTEAFF
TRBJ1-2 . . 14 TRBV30 TGTGCCTGGAGTAGACAGCCGTCTAACTATGGCTACACCTTC CAWSRQPSNYGYTF
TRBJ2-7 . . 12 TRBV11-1 TGTGCCAGCAGCCCAGACAGAGACGAGCAGTACTTC CASSPDRDEQYF
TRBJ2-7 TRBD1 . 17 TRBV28 TGTGCCAGCAGTTCGGCCGGGACAGCTGGTGGAGTGAGCGAGCAGTACTTC CASSSAGTAGGVSEQYF
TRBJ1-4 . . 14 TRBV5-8 TGTGCCAGCTCCGGAATAAGGAATAATGAAAAACTGTTTTTT CASSGIRNNEKLFF
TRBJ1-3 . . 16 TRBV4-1 TGCGCCAGCAGCCCGGCCGGGACAAACTCTGGAAACACCATATATTTT CASSPAGTNSGNTIYF
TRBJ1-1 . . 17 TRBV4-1 TGCGCCAGCAGCCAAGATCCTGGGCGGGTGCTCTGGGGCGAAGCTTTCTTT CASSQDPGRVLWGEAFF
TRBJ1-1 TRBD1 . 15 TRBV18 TGTGCCAGCTCCCCCCAGGGACAGCCGAACACTGAAGCTTTCTTT CASSPQGQPNTEAFF
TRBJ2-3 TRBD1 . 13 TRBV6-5 TGTGCCAGCACCTCCAGGGGGCCAGGTACGCAGTATTTT CASTSRGPGTQYF
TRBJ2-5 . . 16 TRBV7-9 TGTGCCAGCAGCTTGGGGCCCGGCCTAGATGGGGAGACCCAGTACTTC CASSLGPGLDGETQYF
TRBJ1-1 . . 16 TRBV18 TGTGCCAGCTCACCAAATGGGGTCGCAGGGAACACTGAAGCTTTCTTT CASSPNGVAGNTEAFF
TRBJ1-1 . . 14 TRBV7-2 TGTGCCAGCAGACCAGGGGTTAGCTACACTGAAGCTTTCTTT CASRPGVSYTEAFF
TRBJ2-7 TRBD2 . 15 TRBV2 TGTGCCAGCAGGCTCCTAGCGGGGGGGCGGTACGAGCAGTACTTC CASRLLAGGRYEQYF
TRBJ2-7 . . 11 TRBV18 TGTGCCAGCTCCCTGTCCTACGAGCAGTACTTC CASSLSYEQYF
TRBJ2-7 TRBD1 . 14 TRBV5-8 TGTGCCAGCAGCCTAGGACAGGAGAGGTACGAGCAGTACTTC CASSLGQERYEQYF
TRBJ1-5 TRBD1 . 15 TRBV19 TGTGCCAGTTCCTTGGACAGGGTGGGCAATCAGCCCCAGCATTTT CASSLDRVGNQPQHF
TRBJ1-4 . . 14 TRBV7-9 TGTGCCAGCAGCTCGGACACAGGGAATGAAAAACTGTTTTTT CASSSDTGNEKLFF
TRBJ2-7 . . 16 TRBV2 TGTGCCAGCAGTGAAAAGGGAGACAAGGGCCGCTACGAGCAGTACTTC CASSEKGDKGRYEQYF
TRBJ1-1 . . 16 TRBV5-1 TGCGCCAGCAGCTTGGATCCAGATCGTAGGAACACTGAAGCTTTCTTT CASSLDPDRRNTEAFF
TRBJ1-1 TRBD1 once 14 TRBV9 TGTGCCAGCAGCGTAGGGACAGGCAACACTGAAGCTTTCTTT CASSVGTGNTEAFF
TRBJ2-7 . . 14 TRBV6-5 TGTGCCAGCAGCCGCTCCGGGACCTCCTACGAGCAGTACTTC CASSRSGTSYEQYF
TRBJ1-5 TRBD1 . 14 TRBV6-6 TGTGCCAGCAGCGACGGACAGGGGAACCAGCCCCAGCATTTT CASSDGQGNQPQHF
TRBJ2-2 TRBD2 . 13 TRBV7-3 TGTGCCAGCAGCACCGGACTAGCCGGGGAGCTGTTTTTT CASSTGLAGELFF
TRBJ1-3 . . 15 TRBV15 TGTGCCACCAGCAGAGATTGGAGCTCTGGAAACACCATATATTTT CATSRDWSSGNTIYF
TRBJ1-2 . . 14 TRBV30 TGTGCCTGGAGTGTATATGGGGGCTTCTATGGCTACACCTTC CAWSVYGGFYGYTF
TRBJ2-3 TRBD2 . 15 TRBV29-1 TGCAGCGTTCACTCACGGGGGGGTAGAACAGATACGCAGTATTTT CSVHSRGGRTDTQYF